The table lists the clone carrying this T cell receptor (beta chain) with a few counts. As yet, its antigen is unknown. Prepared TCR beta cDNA libraries contained unique molecular identifiers. Researchers reported about 500,000 cDNA molecules coming from approximately 1 to 10 million T cells. TCRdb analysed the PCR reads with MiXCR anew, one entry per CDR3 protein. This sample has hundreds of thousands of distinct CDR3 sequences, with 55% to 60% found just once. This sample is part of a study of post-analysis software for immune sequencing data. Study information: Multiple sclerosis in the patients followed relapsing-remitting, secondary progressive and progressive-relapsing courses.

General study points: A significant reduction in normalized Chao1 diversity was observed in multiple sclerosis patients versus controls. Controls showed lower frequencies than patients for a few TRBV segments, and TRBV5-6, TRBV5-1 and TRBV20-1 were among these. Same-batch samples co-clustered strongly by F measure.

The CDR3 runs 17 residues. J lost 0 bases, V lost 5 bases, and 11 bases had no gene match. Germline CDR1 is SGHVS and CDR2 is FNYEAQ. The chain is built from TRBV7-6 and TRBJ2-7; 9 positions agree with TRBD1. This receptor was obtained from a girl aged 2 to 9 with multiple sclerosis. The sample consisted of blood. The CDR3 region is CASSGRLRDRVSYEQYF. The CDR3 region has the DNA TGTGCCAGCAGCGGTAGACTCCGGGACAGGGTCTCCTACGAGCAGTACTTC. Full variable domain (remainder filled in from reference TRBV7-6 and TRBJ2-7): GAGVSQSPRYKVTKRGQDVALRCDPISGHVSLYWYRQALGQGPEFLTYFNYEAQQDKSGLPNDRFSAERPEGSISTLTIQRTEQRDSAMYRCASSGRLRDRVSYEQYFGPGTRLTVT.